Listed here is a single TCR beta chain. Antigen unknown. The data derive from a study of cytomegalovirus exposure and HLA in healthy donors. Study outcomes and limitations: The classifier, whose performance was assessed in both the original and validation cohorts, reportedly diagnosed cytomegalovirus status with high specificity and sensitivity. According to a subsequent analysis, TCR clusters identified in the first cohort showed a tendency to co-occur across the 120 or so validation repertoires. Testing in vitro showed a few CMV-associated chains specific for CMV antigens.

A roughly 120-subject validation cohort, separate from the approximately 610-subject first cohort, supplied the donors. There are 13 residues in the CDR3. V lost 4 bases to trimming and J lost 2 bases, with 6 bases between them. Germline loops: CDR1 GTSNPN, CDR2 SVGIG (reference sequence). The assay was immunoSEQ multiplex PCR, and TCRdb's table has in-frame clones only and misses some. Of over 150,000 clones detected, around nine tenths appear once; the ten largest clones hold 4% to 4.5%. The TCR comes from a man younger than 30 in good health and CMV-seropositive. The chain employs TRBV30 and TRBJ2-6; weak D call: TRBD1 (5 bases). Sequencing was done on a sample of PBMCs. CDR3 bases: TGTGCCTGGACAGGGACTGGGGCCAACGTCCTGACTTTC. Protein: CAWTGTGANVLTF.